This TCR beta chain was profiled in a study of human thymus T cells. Turning to this clone: Its matching antigen is unknown.

Sequenced by immunoSEQ multiplex PCR; TCRdb stores in-frame clones only, minus some. This sample has about 60,000 clones, with over 85% found just once. Germline V gene sequence: CDR1 SQVTM, CDR2 ANQGSEA. The CDR3 runs 12 residues. Losses at the gene ends were 5 bases for V and 2 bases for J; bases not matched to a gene: 3. Notes on the study in general: Thymic and blood repertoires seemed to favor certain V and J genes.

The chain links TRBV29-1 to TRBJ2-7; TRBD1 aligns across 7 bases. The clonotype originates from a boy under three years old with a congenital heart defect but otherwise immunologically healthy. Sequences were obtained from blood. Written as DNA, the CDR3 is TGCAGCGTTTACAGGGGTCCCTACGAGCAGTACTTC. It translates to CSVYRGPYEQYF.